The present entry profiles one T cell receptor beta chain with its context. Its cognate antigen is unknown. The sample originates from a study of CD8+ T cells in alopecia areata. The study, taken as a whole, reports: Scalp sample data also include resident alphabeta T cells from normal skin.

Treatment meaning: oral pan-JAK inhibitor, 5-10 mg twice daily. CDR1 is SGHVS, CDR2 FNYEAQ, per germline. The CDR3 length is 16 residues. Between the trimmed V and J ends, which lost 5 bases and 2 bases, there was a span of 18 bases. Extracted from the samples, RNA was reverse transcribed into cDNA to serve as the sequencing template. Repertoires were generated with immunoSEQ multiplex PCR, while TCRdb's copy carries only in-frame clones and drops some. The table records around 110,000 clones, about 59% of them present only once. The TCR originated in a human donor with alopecia areata. The input for sequencing was CD8+ T cells sorted from blood, taken at week 24, from a patient treated with tofacitinib. V usage is TRBV7-6 and J usage is TRBJ2-5; D remains unclear. The CDR3 DNA is TGTGCCAGCAGCCCACGAGTAGGAGCTATTCAAGAGACCCAGTACTTC. Protein: CASSPRVGAIQETQYF.